The entry below describes one T cell receptor (beta chain). 60 Vbeta and 13 Jbeta primers were used in PCR. Repertoires were generated with immunoSEQ multiplex PCR, while TCRdb's copy carries only in-frame clones and drops some. Among some 130,000 clones listed, about 74% were seen once. Germline V gene lookup returns CDR1 MDHEN and CDR2 SYDVKM. Unmatched junction bases numbered 5, after V lost 7 bases and J lost 0 bases. CDR3 length: 15 residues. The sample originates from a study of cytomegalovirus exposure and HLA in healthy donors. The specimen was PBMCs. The V and J genes are TRBV28 and TRBJ1-5; TRBD1 matches at 8 bases. This TCR derives from a male donor in good health and CMV-seronegative. CDR3 sequence reads: CASKETGVSNQPQHF. The CDR3 nucleotides read TGTGCCAGCAAGGAGACAGGGGTTAGCAATCAGCCCCAGCATTTT.